The TCR beta chain described here comes from a study of T cells in Graves' hyperthyroidism and ophthalmopathy. The study, taken as a whole, reports: Expanded thyroid clonotypes (above 0.001) were mostly also found in blood.

Each diagnosis was grounded in clinical symptoms, serum thyroxine and TRAb, thyroid ultrasound, and orbital computed tomography. At least ten counts were recorded for this clonotype. Its matching antigen is unknown. There were TCR beta CDR3 regions amplified from RNA transcripts. A first-round RT-PCR of the TCR CDR3 used the HTBI primer set. TCRdb re-called the multiplex PCR reads with MiXCR, one entry per CDR3 protein. The sample lists hundreds of thousands of distinct CDR3 sequences, 15% to 20% occurring once. The V end was cut by 2 bases, the J end by 0 bases, with 7 bases between. The CDR3 contains 14 residues. CDR1 is SGHTA, CDR2 FQGTGA, per germline.

The V gene is TRBV7-3, the J gene TRBJ1-1; D call uncertain. The clonotype originates from a woman between 18 and 29 years old with Graves' ophthalmopathy. The sequenced sample was blood. Here the CDR3 DNA reads TGTGCCAGCAGCTTATCAGCGGTGAACACTGAAGCTTTCTTT. Protein sequence: CASSLSAVNTEAFF.